This passage covers 32 T cell receptor beta chains from one sample sequenced in a study of blood T cell repertoires in COVID-19. Assay used: immunoSEQ multiplex PCR; TCRdb lists only in-frame clones, some missing. This sample has roughly 60,000 clones; roughly 82% occur once, and the top ten carry 4.5% to 7%. The sample was peripheral blood. Receptor source: a woman in her sixties with acute or convalescent COVID-19.

The V and J genes are TRBV6-4 and TRBJ1-2; tentatively, D is TRBD1 (5 bases). V gave up 5 bases and J gave up 0 bases, with 16 bases separating them. CDR3 length: 16 residues. Germline CDR1 is MRHNA and CDR2 is SNTAGT. The CDR3 DNA reads as TGTGCCAGCAGTAGAGACAGTGGAGTAGCTAACTATGGCTACACCTTC. As protein: CASSRDSGVANYGYTF.

This clone was found a few times. The genes are TRBV6-5 and TRBJ1-2; D is ambiguous. The V gene lost 0 bases and the J gene lost 6 bases, with 14 bases spanning the gap. CDR1 MNHEY and CDR2 SVGAGI come from the germline V gene. The CDR3 consists of 15 residues. The CDR3 region is CASSYSQTAWNGYTF. CDR3 DNA sequence: TGTGCCAGCAGTTACTCTCAAACAGCTTGGAATGGCTACACCTTC.

The V and J genes are TRBV12-3 or TRBV12-4 and TRBJ1-3; D is undetermined. The CDR3 loop spans 13 amino acids. V was pared by 7 bases and J by 4 bases, with 11 bases between. The CDR3 coding sequence is TGTGCCAGCACCCTGCTAGGAGGAAACACCATATATTTT. This gives the protein CASTLLGGNTIYF.

The V gene is TRBV29-1, the J gene TRBJ1-3, with 8 bases matching TRBD1. The CDR3 runs to 15 residues. V dropped 3 bases and J dropped 1; count of bases not matched to a gene: 5. CDR1 and CDR2 from the germline V gene are SQVTM and ANQGSEA. CDR3 bases: TGCAGCGTTGAGGGGCAGGGGGCGTCTGGAAACACCATATATTTT. Protein: CSVEGQGASGNTIYF.

The CDR3 region has the DNA TGCGCCAGCAGTGCCTTCCGGGACAGGGGGAATGAGTTCTTC. This gives the protein CASSAFRDRGNEFF. This chain joins TRBV10-1 and TRBJ2-1; 11 bases are a match to TRBD1. Germline V gene data show CDR1 as WNHNN and CDR2 as SYGVQD (reference sequence). The CDR3 has 14 residues. V lost 4 bases, J lost 14 bases, and 10 bases stayed unmatched.

This chain uses TRBV10-3 with TRBJ2-1; D is perhaps TRBD2 (5 bases). The CDR3 sequence is 16 residues long. CDR1 and CDR2 from the germline V gene are ENHRY and SYGVKD. Deletions cut 4 bases from V and 0 bases from J, with 13 bases between. The chain's CDR3 is CAISGRTGSSYNEQFF. The CDR3, as DNA: TGTGCCATCAGTGGGAGAACGGGGAGCTCCTACAATGAGCAGTTCTTC.

This clone was counted only a few times. The rearrangement links TRBV23-1 to TRBJ1-4; D is unresolved. TRBV23-1 falls under the ORF class, with uncertain function. V shed 4 bases and J shed 1 base, with 16 bases lying between them. CDR3 length: 17 residues. The CDR3 DNA is TGCGCCAGCAGTCCCGGGAGAAGGGAAGGAACTAATGAAAAACTGTTTTTT. This translates into CASSPGRREGTNEKLFF.

The rearrangement joins TRBV5-1 to TRBJ2-3, with a weak D call TRBD1 (6 bases). Germline CDR1 is SGHRS and CDR2 is YFSETQ. This CDR3 spans 17 amino acids. V shed 3 bases and J shed 4 bases, with 21 bases lying between them. The CDR3 spells CASSWDIPFSGADTQYF. CDR3 in DNA: TGCGCCAGCAGCTGGGACATCCCGTTTAGTGGCGCAGATACGCAGTATTTT.

The chain carries TRBV29-1 and TRBJ2-4, with D tentatively TRBD2 (7 bases). The germline V gene encodes CDR1 SQVTM and CDR2 ANQGSEA. V gave up 4 bases and J gave up 3 bases, with 13 bases separating them. The CDR3 is 14 amino acids. CDR3: CSVAGGRGKNIQYF. The CDR3 nucleotides are TGCAGCGTTGCCGGGGGGCGAGGCAAAAACATTCAGTACTTC.

V is TRBV24-1 and J is TRBJ2-2; 10 nucleotides line up with TRBD2. Germline V gene sequence: CDR1 KGHDR, CDR2 SFDVKD. The V gene end was trimmed by 3 bases and the J gene end by 0 bases; junction bases not matched to a gene: 12. The length of the CDR3 is 20 residues. CDR3 sequence: CATSDTPGSSGGPNTGELFF. DNA of the CDR3: TGTGCCACCAGTGATACCCCTGGGTCTAGCGGGGGACCGAACACCGGGGAGCTGTTTTTT.

This clone was picked up one time. The chain recombines TRBV7-9 with TRBJ1-1, with TRBD1 matching 9 bases. Germline loops: CDR1 SEHNR, CDR2 FQNEAQ (reference sequence). The CDR3 contains 14 residues. The V gene end was trimmed by 4 bases and the J gene end by 4 bases; junction bases not matched to a gene: 4. This CDR3 reads CASSSLTGGTEAFF. The DNA for the CDR3 is TGTGCCAGCAGCTCCCTGACAGGGGGCACTGAAGCTTTCTTT.

V is TRBV9 and J is TRBJ2-3; D gene ambiguous. The CDR3 is 16 amino acids. V was trimmed by 3 bases and J by 0 bases, leaving 14 bases between them. Germline V gives CDR1 SGDLS, CDR2 YYNGEE. The CDR3 DNA sequence: TGTGCCAGCAGCGGGGCAGCACATTCTAGCACAGATACGCAGTATTTT. Translated: CASSGAAHSSTDTQYF.

At least ten counts were recorded for this clone. This chain links TRBV3-1 (or the pseudogene TRBV3-2) with TRBJ2-3; a possible D gene is TRBD1 (6 bases). Between the trimmed V and J ends, which lost 6 bases and 4 bases, there was a span of 17 bases. The CDR3 is made up of 15 amino acids. CDR1 and CDR2 (germline): LGHDT, YNNKEL (reference sequence). The CDR3 reads CASSQGHLGADTQYF. CDR3 in DNA: TGTGCCAGCAGTCAGGGACACCTCGGCGCAGATACGCAGTATTTT.

The chain employs TRBV15 and TRBJ1-5; 8 nucleotides agree with TRBD1. J lost 5 bases, V lost 0 bases, and 3 bases had no gene match. Germline V CDR1 and CDR2: LNHNV, YYDKDF (reference sequence). This CDR3 is 15 amino acids long. The CDR3 is CATSRDRGQDQPQHF. As DNA, the CDR3 is TGTGCCACCAGCAGAGATAGGGGACAGGATCAGCCCCAGCATTTT.

V is TRBV5-3 and J is TRBJ2-3; D is perhaps TRBD1 (5 bases). TRBV5-3 is identified as an open reading frame with a role that is uncertain. The CDR3 covers 15 residues. V lost 8 bases and J 0 bases, leaving 16 bases between the germline ends. The CDR3 protein is CASYEKGISTDTQYF. CDR3 coding DNA: TGTGCCAGCTATGAGAAGGGGATTAGCACAGATACGCAGTATTTT.

This chain joins TRBV5-1 and TRBJ1-2; D not resolved. Trimming removed 0 bases from V and 3 bases from J, with 15 bases in between. From germline, CDR1 is SGHRS and CDR2 YFSETQ. This CDR3 has 16 residues. The CDR3 coding sequence is TGCGCCAGCAGCTTGGTTCTTGGTGACATGGACTATGGCTACACCTTC. Translated, it gives CASSLVLGDMDYGYTF.

The chain employs TRBV19 and TRBJ1-5; weak D call: TRBD1 (5 bases). Germline V gene sequence: CDR1 LNHDA, CDR2 SQIVND (reference sequence). V gave up 4 bases and J gave up 6 bases, with 16 bases separating them. This CDR3 spans 15 amino acids. CDR3 sequence: CASSTVLGGGQPQHF. The CDR3 coding sequence is TGTGCCAGTAGTACGGTTTTGGGGGGTGGTCAGCCCCAGCATTTT. Complete variable domain (other parts from reference TRBV19 and TRBJ1-5): DGGITQSPKYLFRKEGQNVTLSCEQNLNHDAMYWYRQDPGQGLRLIYYSQIVNDFQKGDIAEGYSVSREKKESFPLTVTSAQKNPTAFYLCASSTVLGGGQPQHFGDGTRLSIL.

The gene calls are TRBV10-3 and TRBJ1-2, with 9 nucleotides matching TRBD1. With V trimmed by 7 bases and J by 1 base, 7 bases remained unmatched. The CDR3 loop spans 15 amino acids. Germline loops: CDR1 ENHRY, CDR2 SYGVKD. CDR3 in amino acids: CAITEVTGGNYGYTF. The DNA for the CDR3 is TGTGCCATCACGGAAGTGACAGGGGGTAACTATGGCTACACCTTC.

J is TRBJ1-2 and V is TRBV6-5, with TRBD1 matching over 10 bases. The CDR3 covers 14 residues. Losses at the gene ends were 6 bases for V and 8 bases for J; bases not matched to a gene: 9. The germline CDR1 and CDR2 sequences are MNHEY and SVGAGI. The CDR3 is CASSNHRTGGGYTF. DNA of the CDR3: TGTGCCAGCAGCAACCACCGGACAGGGGGAGGCTACACCTTC.

The chain employs TRBV6-6 and TRBJ1-2; D not certain. The germline gives CDR1 MNHNY, CDR2 SVGAGI (reference sequence). Trimming removed 5 bases from V and 4 bases from J, with 8 bases in between. The CDR3 covers 12 residues. CDR3 region: CASSPTGYGYTF. Here the CDR3 DNA reads TGTGCCAGCAGTCCCACTGGCTATGGCTACACCTTC.

This chain links TRBV2 with TRBJ2-1; 10 bases fit TRBD2. Germline lookup yields CDR1 SNHLY and CDR2 FYNNEI. This CDR3 has 14 residues. Trimming removed 10 bases from V and 3 bases from J; junction bases left unmatched: 6. CDR3 in amino acids: CATFSGGLYNEQFF. CDR3 bases: TGTGCCACCTTTAGCGGGGGGCTCTACAATGAGCAGTTCTTC.

CDR3 region: CASSGSTEQETQYF. The CDR3 bases are TGTGCCAGCAGCGGATCGACTGAACAAGAGACCCAGTACTTC. The chain carries TRBV5-4 and TRBJ2-5; D is ambiguous. Germline lookup yields CDR1 SGHNT and CDR2 YYREEE (reference sequence). The V end was cut by 4 bases, the J end by 2 bases, with 12 bases between. CDR3 length equals 14 residues.

V gene TRBV5-1 combines with J gene TRBJ1-1; weak D call: TRBD1 (5 bases). Trimming removed 0 bases at V and 4 bases at J, with 13 bases between. This CDR3 region has 15 residues. Per germline, CDR1 SGHRS and CDR2 YFSETQ. Here the CDR3 DNA reads TGCGCCAGCAGCTTGGCTACAGGCGGGAGCACTGAAGCTTTCTTT. Translated, it gives CASSLATGGSTEAFF.

J is TRBJ2-3 and V is TRBV19; 14 nucleotides match TRBD2. CDR1 and CDR2 from the germline V gene are LNHDA and SQIVND (reference sequence). The CDR3 length is 18 residues. V shed 3 bases and J 5 bases; nucleotides not matched to a gene: 10. CDR3 nucleotides: TGTGCCAGTAGTATCCGAATTAGACTAGCGGGGGGGCGAGATACGCAGTATTTT. It specifies CASSIRIRLAGGRDTQYF.

For the CDR3, the DNA is TGTGCCATCAGTGAAAGCGGGGCCATTAATGAAAAACTGTTTTTT. As protein: CAISESGAINEKLFF. The V gene is TRBV10-3, the J gene TRBJ1-4; D possibly corresponds to TRBD1 (5 bases). CDR3 length equals 15 residues. Trimming removed 3 bases from V and 4 bases from J, with 12 bases in between. Germline assignment: CDR1 ENHRY and CDR2 SYGVKD.

The V and J genes are TRBV5-1 and TRBJ1-1; TRBD1 agrees at 7 bases. The V and J ends lost 3 bases and 4 bases, in that order; junction bases with no gene match: 6. CDR3 length: 14 residues. The germline CDR1 and CDR2 sequences are SGHRS and YFSETQ. CDR3 sequence reads: CASSSSGGGTEAFF. CDR3 coding DNA: TGCGCCAGCAGCTCCTCAGGGGGTGGCACTGAAGCTTTCTTT.

This chain joins TRBV5-1 and TRBJ2-7; TRBD2 might be the D (6 bases). From germline, CDR1 is SGHRS and CDR2 YFSETQ. The CDR3 runs 14 residues. With 7 bases removed from V and 3 bases from J, the gap between germline ends came to 17 bases. The DNA for the CDR3 is TGCGCCAGCTCGGGGGATGGCAGAATCTACGAGCAGTACTTC. Protein sequence: CASSGDGRIYEQYF. Full variable domain (rest looked up from reference TRBV5-1 and TRBJ2-7): KAGVTQTPRYLIKTRGQQVTLSCSPISGHRSVSWYQQTPGQGLQFLFEYFSETQRNKGNFPGRFSGRQFSNSRSEMNVSTLELGDSALYLCASSGDGRIYEQYFGPGTRLTVT.

This clone appeared a single time. V usage is TRBV10-3 and J usage is TRBJ1-2; maybe TRBD1 (5 bases). From germline, CDR1 is ENHRY and CDR2 SYGVKD. The CDR3 contains 13 residues. Trimming left V 2 bases short and J 8 bases short, with 12 bases between. The CDR3 loop is CAISEVRVEGYTF. The CDR3 nucleotides read TGTGCCATCAGTGAGGTCAGGGTGGAGGGCTACACCTTC.

The gene calls are TRBV12-3 or TRBV12-4 and TRBJ1-2; TRBD1 might be the D (6 bases). This CDR3 contains 13 residues. The V end lost 6 bases, the J end lost 4 bases, and 12 bases lay between the germline ends. CDR3 nucleotides: TGTGCCAGCAGGTCGGACAGCCCCTATGGCTACACCTTC. It translates to CASRSDSPYGYTF.

The genes are TRBV6-5 and TRBJ1-4; 8 nucleotides line up with TRBD1. The trim removed 2 bases at V and 7 bases at J, leaving 6 bases unmatched. This CDR3 is built from 15 residues. Germline CDR1 MNHEY, CDR2 SVGAGI. The chain's CDR3 is CASSYRQGRSEKLFF. CDR3 bases: TGTGCCAGCAGTTACAGACAGGGGAGGTCTGAAAAACTGTTTTTT.

The CDR3 loop reads CAWNYGGSSYNEQFF. DNA of the CDR3: TGTGCCTGGAATTATGGGGGGAGCTCCTACAATGAGCAGTTCTTC. The V gene is TRBV30, the J gene TRBJ2-1, with a weak D call TRBD2 (6 bases). The CDR3 totals 15 residues. The V and J ends lost 4 bases and 0 bases respectively, with 13 bases between them. CDR1 is GTSNPN, CDR2 SVGIG, per germline (reference sequence).

The rearrangement joins TRBV4-1 to TRBJ2-1; D perhaps matches TRBD1 (5 bases). V was clipped by 0 bases and J by 4 bases, with 13 bases between them. Germline lookup yields CDR1 MGHRA and CDR2 YSYEKL. The CDR3 has 16 residues. The CDR3 is CASSQDGAGLYNEQFF. CDR3 nucleotides: TGCGCCAGCAGCCAAGATGGGGCAGGGCTGTACAATGAGCAGTTCTTC.